This is a list of T cell receptor beta chains from one sample in a study of blood T cell repertoires in COVID-19. Data came from immunoSEQ multiplex PCR; TCRdb stores just in-frame clones and leaves some out. This sample has about 330,000 clones, with 80% to 90% found just once. Sequencing was performed on PBMCs or T cells enriched from blood (not recorded which). These receptors originate from a woman younger than 30 who had recovered from COVID-19. Both conserved end residues are trimmed from each CDR3. A D gene is named only where the DNA matches it firmly.

d_gene	v_gene	CDR3aa
.	TRBV3-1/TRBV3-2	ASSQDIGHSYGYT
.	TRBV21-1	ASSPEGVGDIQY
TRBD2	TRBV7-8	ASSSLAGGTQETQY
.	TRBV14	ASSQDDGGETQY
TRBD1	TRBV6-5	ASSYSRGSTDTQY
TRBD2	TRBV30	AWRAGDRDTGELF
TRBD2	TRBV19	ATSTSVSSYEQY
TRBD2	TRBV5-1	ASSVSGRSYEQY
.	TRBV27	ASSFSLRISSYNSPLH
.	TRBV30	AWSVLPNSGANVLT
TRBD1	TRBV4-2	ASSQDLDRVGAF
.	TRBV10-2	ASSDGGNTEAF
TRBD1	TRBV5-8	ASSSANTGTGNQPQH
.	TRBV7-9	ASSLKGDQPQH
.	TRBV18	ASSPLVRGNSPLH
TRBD2	TRBV3-1/TRBV3-2	ASSQIGGYEQY
TRBD1	TRBV9	ASSPHRDRASYEQY
.	TRBV9	ASSVGDGRGSSYNSPLH
.	TRBV28	ASHTGNGYT
.	TRBV6-1	ASSEWGPSSGNTIY
.	TRBV21-1	ASSKAYLTGCQETQY
.	TRBV29-1	SVDQGGVSYEQY
TRBD1	TRBV5-1	ASSSGQGSAMNTEAF
TRBD1	TRBV2	ASRETGEDTEAF
.	TRBV19	ASSTNYEEQY
.	TRBV12-5	ASVGGNVYEQY
.	TRBV27	ASSPPPGTEAF
.	TRBV6-1	ASSEVGGGGNEKLF
TRBD1	TRBV5-4	ASSPRQGAPDTQY
.	TRBV28	ASSLQSYEQY
TRBD2	TRBV11-3	ASSPGTSGGQETQY
.	TRBV7-9	ASSITWRLRGGTEAF
TRBD1	TRBV7-9	ASSFGGGQGVRTEAF
TRBD1	TRBV10-3	AISSGQGQTEAF
.	TRBV2	ASSYTGEQY
.	TRBV7-8	ASSLGEITDTQY
.	TRBV19	ASTRRTQNYGYT
.	TRBV7-9	ASSRGDALGGYT
TRBD1	TRBV18	ASSPRGLTNEKLF
TRBD2	TRBV29-1	SVEVGTSWGQGDYEQY
TRBD1	TRBV12-5	ASGRTGGTEAF
.	TRBV24-1	ATRGEESDTQY
.	TRBV25-1	ASSEGGGTPGI
.	TRBV5-4	ASSLEQWDTEAF
.	TRBV29-1	SVELGVGQPQH
.	TRBV2	ASSALQGELSNQPQH
TRBD1	TRBV19	ASRTGAAGGTEAF
.	TRBV4-2	ASSQPGSPYNSPLH
.	TRBV2	ASLLTTTNEKLF
.	TRBV30	AWSALDRDGYT
.	TRBV30	AWRTSNYGYT
.	TRBV11-2	ASSYGGGYSGNTIY
TRBD1	TRBV18	ASSPTQPGQGAQGAY
.	TRBV2	ASSDSTVSQPQH
.	TRBV28	ASSVAGNHNQPQH
.	TRBV11-2	ASSFRLGDGYT
TRBD1	TRBV28	ASSTDRGTDTQY
TRBD1	TRBV24-1	ATSPGQGKETQY
.	TRBV6-5	ASSPLGHGYT